This T cell receptor beta chain derives from a study of T cell repertoires in cytomegalovirus infection. Across the whole study: It was the public TCR beta signatures that indicated both CMV infection and matching HLA type.

Using its own MiXCR run on the reads, TCRdb lists one record per CDR3 protein. Of some 800,000 distinct CDR3 sequences listed, 25% to 35% were seen once; the top ten hold about an eighth. The CDR3 contains 14 residues. The V gene lost 0 bases and the J gene lost 6 bases, with 11 bases spanning the gap. Germline CDR1 reads MNHEY; CDR2 reads SMNVEV (reference sequence). Concerning this clonotype itself: Its antigen remains unidentified.

Study-wide points: HLA-C-restricted, CMV-specific TCR beta clonotypes were dominant ex vivo.

The clonotype originates from a human donor in good health (CMV status not recorded). Some clones in this sample may be carry-over from other donors' samples. This specimen consisted of cultured CD8+ T cells from PBMCs, obtained from culture after CMV antigen stimulation. This sequence joins TRBV27 and TRBJ1-2, with unresolved D. This chain's CDR3 is CASSLSPAGDGYTF. The DNA for the CDR3 is TGTGCCAGCAGTTTATCCCCGGCTGGCGATGGCTACACCTTC.